The 27 T cell receptor beta chains given below trace back to one sample, sequenced in a study of T cells in Graves' hyperthyroidism and ophthalmopathy. Amplification targeted TCR beta CDR3 regions from RNA transcripts. The HTBI primer set drove a first-round RT-PCR of the TCR CDR3. TCRdb processed the multiplex PCR reads anew with MiXCR; each CDR3 protein has one entry. The table lists roughly 570,000 distinct CDR3 sequences, less than 20% of them singletons. The sample taken for sequencing was blood. The receptors here all came from a woman in her twenties or thirties with Graves' hyperthyroidism.

Ten or more counts support this clonotype. The genes are TRBV6-2 or TRBV6-3 and TRBJ1-1, with D hard to call. The CDR3 consists of 14 residues. Germline V gives CDR1 MNHEY, CDR2 SVGEGT. V was clipped by 0 bases and J by 11 bases, with 16 bases between them. The CDR3 is CASSYSVGGSIAFF. The CDR3 DNA reads as TGTGCCAGCAGTTACTCGGTCGGCGGCTCCATTGCTTTCTTT.

This clonotype was detected a few times. The chain couples TRBV12-3 or TRBV12-4 to TRBJ1-2, with a tentative D call TRBD1 (5 bases). The CDR3 totals 15 residues. Trimming took off 0 bases at V and 4 bases at J, with 12 bases between the two ends. The CDR3 DNA reads as TGTGCCAGCAGTTTAGCAGGGACCCGGGGCTATGGCTACACCTTC. Translated: CASSLAGTRGYGYTF.

In its sample, this clonotype was seen many times. The chain recombines TRBV20-1 with TRBJ2-7; no clear D. V was clipped by 7 bases and J by 6 bases, with 10 bases between them. Germline loops: CDR1 DFQATT, CDR2 SNEGSKA (reference sequence). The CDR3 loop spans 10 amino acids. The CDR3 region has the DNA TGCAGTGTTTCTCTTCGCGAGCAGTACTTC. It codes for CSVSLREQYF.

This clonotype was found many times. V usage is TRBV12-3 or TRBV12-4 and J usage is TRBJ2-1, with 11 bases fitting TRBD2. The CDR3 spans 18 residues. J was trimmed by 1 base and V by 2 bases; bases with no gene match: 7. The CDR3 nucleotides read TGTGCCAGCAGTTTAATGACTAGCGGGATCGCTTCCTACAATGAGCAGTTCTTC. Translating it yields CASSLMTSGIASYNEQFF.

This clonotype was seen at least ten times. The chain couples TRBV11-1 to TRBJ2-3, with D possibly being TRBD2 (5 bases). Germline CDR1 is SGHAT and CDR2 is FQDESV (reference sequence). This CDR3 is 15 amino acids long. V lost 5 bases to trimming and J lost 3 bases, with 15 bases between them. The CDR3 coding sequence is TGTGCCAGCAGCCCCAGGACGGGGAGAACAGATACGCAGTATTTT. It yields the protein CASSPRTGRTDTQYF.

This clonotype has at least ten counts. The rearrangement uses TRBV7-2 and TRBJ2-1; no reliable D call. This CDR3 comprises 15 residues. V was shortened by 1 base and J by 4 bases, with 11 bases between the two germline ends. Per germline, CDR1 SGHTA and CDR2 FQGNSA. The chain's CDR3 is CASSLGTGRYNEQFF. The DNA for the CDR3 is TGTGCCAGCAGCTTAGGCACCGGGCGGTACAATGAGCAGTTCTTC.

The chain joins TRBV7-2 to TRBJ2-3; tentatively, D is TRBD2 (6 bases). Germline V gene lookup returns CDR1 SGHTA and CDR2 FQGNSA. This CDR3 is 18 amino acids long. V shed 8 bases and J shed 4 bases, with 28 bases lying between them. The CDR3 here is CASFPNRAGTGFADTQYF. CDR3 DNA sequence: TGTGCCAGCTTCCCAAATCGTGCCGGGACTGGATTCGCAGATACGCAGTATTTT. The complete variable domain, with remaining parts taken from reference TRBV7-2 and TRBJ2-3, reads GAGVSQSPSNKVTEKGKDVELRCDPISGHTALYWYRQSLGQGLEFLIYFQGNSAPDKSGLPSDRFSAERTGGSVSTLTIQRTQQEDSAVYLCASFPNRAGTGFADTQYFGPGTRLTVL.

The rearrangement joins TRBV29-1 to TRBJ1-1; D is possibly TRBD1 (6 bases). Germline V gives CDR1 SQVTM, CDR2 ANQGSEA. The CDR3 length is 14 residues. V was shortened by 7 bases and J by 4 bases, with 19 bases between the two germline ends. CDR3 sequence: CSGGHWGMGTEAFF. The CDR3 DNA is TGCAGCGGGGGGCACTGGGGGATGGGCACTGAAGCTTTCTTT.

This clonotype has a count of ten or more. The rearrangement joins TRBV3-1 to TRBJ1-1, with D perhaps matching TRBD1 (6 bases). Germline V CDR1 and CDR2: LGHDT, YNNKEL (reference sequence). V dropped 2 bases and J dropped 1 base, with 11 bases sitting between them. This CDR3 has 15 residues. The CDR3 sequence is CASSQQGHQNTEAFF. CDR3 in DNA: TGTGCCAGCAGCCAACAGGGACACCAGAACACTGAAGCTTTCTTT.

This clonotype turned up a few times. CDR3 in DNA: TGCGCCAGCAGCCAAGAGGCAGGGTGGTCTGGGGCCAACGTCCTGACTTTC. Translated, it gives CASSQEAGWSGANVLTF. This chain connects TRBV4-1 to TRBJ2-6, with D possibly matching TRBD1 (5 bases). Trimming shortened V by 0 bases and J by 1 base, and 10 bases separated the two germline ends. CDR1 and CDR2 from the germline V gene are MGHRA and YSYEKL. This CDR3 comprises 17 residues.

There are many counts of this clonotype. The rearrangement uses TRBV5-1 and TRBJ1-2; 9 bases agree with TRBD1. CDR3 length equals 18 residues. CDR1 SGHRS and CDR2 YFSETQ come from the germline V gene. The V and J ends lost 4 bases and 2 bases, in that order; junction bases with no gene match: 15. The CDR3 protein is CASSREQGATAVNYGYTF. The CDR3, as DNA: TGCGCCAGCAGCAGGGAACAGGGGGCGACGGCCGTAAACTATGGCTACACCTTC.

This clonotype was seen only a few times. The chain uses TRBV4-1 and TRBJ1-4; weak D call: TRBD1 (6 bases). Trimming cost V 0 bases and J 6 bases, with 17 bases left between them. This CDR3 has 17 amino acids. Germline CDR1 and CDR2: MGHRA and YSYEKL. As DNA, the CDR3 is TGCGCCAGCAGCCAAGATCGGGGGGCACGGGGGTATGAAAAACTGTTTTTT. This encodes CASSQDRGARGYEKLFF.

The genes are TRBV9 and TRBJ2-7; D gene unclear. The V gene's germline CDR1 is SGDLS and CDR2 YYNGEE. Trimming took 0 bases from V and 3 from J, leaving 13 bases between them. The CDR3 totals 15 residues. In nucleotides, the CDR3 is TGTGCCAGCAGCGTAGGCACGGAACCTTACTACGAGCAGTACTTC. It encodes CASSVGTEPYYEQYF.

The sample holds many counts of this clonotype. The chain joins TRBV7-2 to TRBJ2-3; D is uncertain. CDR1 and CDR2 from the germline V gene are SGHTA and FQGNSA. V was pared by 4 bases and J by 5 bases, with 13 bases between. The CDR3 is 14 amino acids. CDR3 bases: TGTGCCAGCAGCTCCGTTCCTGGGCTAGATACGCAGTATTTT. It translates to CASSSVPGLDTQYF.

This clonotype has only one observation. The junction does not match germline at one end; this may be a read error. V usage is TRBV7-9 and J usage is TRBJ2-5, with 7 nucleotides matching TRBD1. Germline assignment: CDR1 SEHNR and CDR2 FQNEAQ (reference sequence). This CDR3 spans 13 amino acids. The CDR3 DNA reads as TGTGCCAGCAGCCTGACAGGGTTCGAGACCCAGTGCTTC. This gives the protein CASSLTGFETQCF.

For this clonotype: A single base separates this from a much larger clone, so it may be a read error. V gene TRBV20-1 combines with J gene TRBJ2-1; perhaps TRBD2 as D (6 bases). The CDR3 extends over 13 amino acids. Germline V gene lookup returns CDR1 DFQATT and CDR2 SNEGSKA (reference sequence). The CDR3 region is CGARVREKDEQFF. CDR3 bases: TGCGGTGCTAGAGTTCGGGAGAAAGATGAGCAGTTCTTC.

This clonotype has at least ten counts. The genes are TRBV7-6 and TRBJ2-1; 15 nucleotides align to TRBD2. Germline CDR1 is SGHVS and CDR2 is FNYEAQ. The junction had 3 bases not matched to a gene; V was cut back by 4 bases and J by 2 bases. The length of the CDR3 is 17 residues. The CDR3 DNA sequence: TGTGCCAGCAGCTCCAGGACTAGCGGGAGGGCCTACAATGAGCAGTTCTTC. Residues: CASSSRTSGRAYNEQFF.

The V and J genes are TRBV4-1 and TRBJ1-1; 9 positions agree with TRBD1. Trimming took 4 bases from V and 3 from J; bases not matched to a gene: 9. The germline gives CDR1 MGHRA, CDR2 YSYEKL. The CDR3 covers 16 residues. DNA for the CDR3: TGCGCCAGCAGCCCCAGGGGCGGACAGGGGTACACTGAAGCTTTCTTT. It encodes CASSPRGGQGYTEAFF.

This clonotype turned up a few times. The rearrangement joins TRBV20-1 to TRBJ2-5; D remains ambiguous. V lost 3 bases and J 0 bases, leaving 8 bases between the germline ends. The CDR3 has 13 amino acids. Germline loops: CDR1 DFQATT, CDR2 SNEGSKA (reference sequence). The CDR3, as DNA: TGCAGTGCTAGGGGATTAAACCAAGAGACCCAGTACTTC. Translated: CSARGLNQETQYF.

This clonotype was observed at least ten times. The rearrangement joins TRBV20-1 to TRBJ1-2; 7 bases map to TRBD1. The CDR3 totals 13 residues. CDR1 is DFQATT, CDR2 SNEGSKA, per germline (reference sequence). V was pared by 3 bases and J by 2 bases, with 3 bases of the junction left unmatched. The CDR3 nucleotides read TGCAGTGCTAGGCAGACAGGGAACTATGGCTACACCTTC. Protein: CSARQTGNYGYTF.

This clonotype was observed many times. The J gene is TRBJ2-1, the V gene TRBV3-1; the D is unclear. Per the germline V gene, CDR1 is LGHDT and CDR2 is YNNKEL (reference sequence). This CDR3 comprises 17 residues. Trimming stripped 2 bases from V and 3 bases from J, with 17 bases between. CDR3 bases: TGTGCCAGCAGCCAACAACTTCTAATTGGTAGCTACAATGAGCAGTTCTTC. It yields the protein CASSQQLLIGSYNEQFF.

This clonotype occurred many times. The chain recombines TRBV4-1 with TRBJ2-7; 8 bases are shared with TRBD2. The CDR3 loop spans 14 amino acids. V was clipped by 2 bases and J by 7 bases; unmatched bases: 7. Germline loops: CDR1 MGHRA, CDR2 YSYEKL. CDR3 sequence: CASSQTPGLEEQYF. The DNA for the CDR3 is TGCGCCAGCAGCCAAACCCCGGGACTAGAGGAGCAGTACTTC.

V and J are TRBV7-9 and TRBJ1-4; 8 bases agree with TRBD1. CDR3 length: 15 residues. Germline-derived CDR1 and CDR2 are SEHNR and FQNEAQ (reference sequence). V shed 3 bases and J 6 bases; nucleotides not matched to a gene: 6. The CDR3 coding sequence is TGTGCCAGCAGCTTTGACAGGGGCTCGGATGAAAAACTGTTTTTT. Protein sequence: CASSFDRGSDEKLFF.

The chain recombines TRBV30 with TRBJ2-3; 8 positions agree with TRBD2. Germline CDR1 is GTSNPN and CDR2 is SVGIG (reference sequence). The V gene end was trimmed by 0 bases and the J gene end by 2 bases; junction bases not matched to a gene: 16. The CDR3 contains 19 residues. The CDR3, as DNA: TGTGCCTGGAGTGTAATAGGACTAGCAGCGAGCCGTTTCACAGATACGCAGTATTTT. Translating gives CAWSVIGLAASRFTDTQYF. The full variable domain, its missing parts supplied by reference TRBV30 and TRBJ2-3, is SQTIHQWPATLVQPVGSPLSLECTVEGTSNPNLYWYRQAAGRGLQLLFYSVGIGQISSEVPQNLSASRPQDRQFILSSKKLLLSDSGFYLCAWSVIGLAASRFTDTQYFGPGTRLTVL.

This clonotype was detected many times. V usage is TRBV12-3 or TRBV12-4 and J usage is TRBJ2-1; 8 bases are a match to TRBD2. The CDR3 consists of 16 residues. V trimming: 6 bases; J trimming: 4 bases; junction bases outside the gene matches: 11. Here the CDR3 reads CASSHVAGGKYNEQFF. The CDR3 nucleotides read TGTGCCAGCAGCCATGTGGCGGGAGGAAAATACAATGAGCAGTTCTTC.

CDR3 sequence (DNA): TGTGCCAGCAGACCCGGCGGGAGCGGTTCCTACAATGAGCAGTTCTTC. It yields the protein CASRPGGSGSYNEQFF. V is TRBV6-1 and J is TRBJ2-1, with TRBD2 identical over 7 bases. The trim removed 6 bases at V and 1 base at J, leaving 9 bases unmatched. This CDR3 spans 16 amino acids. The V gene's germline CDR1 is MNHNS and CDR2 SASEGT.

A remark on this clonotype: Since a much larger clone is just one base distant, this may be a read error. The conserved closing phenylalanine or tryptophan is absent in this CDR3, likely reflecting a read error. Here the CDR3 DNA reads TGTGCCAGCAGCTCACTCGGACAGGGCTACGAGCAGTACCTC. It yields the protein CASSSLGQGYEQYL. The rearrangement links TRBV11-1 to TRBJ2-7; TRBD1 matches 8 bases. Germline lookup yields CDR1 SGHAT and CDR2 FQDESV (reference sequence). The CDR3 totals 14 residues. The ends lost 4 bases at V and 3 bases at J; junction bases unmatched: 5.